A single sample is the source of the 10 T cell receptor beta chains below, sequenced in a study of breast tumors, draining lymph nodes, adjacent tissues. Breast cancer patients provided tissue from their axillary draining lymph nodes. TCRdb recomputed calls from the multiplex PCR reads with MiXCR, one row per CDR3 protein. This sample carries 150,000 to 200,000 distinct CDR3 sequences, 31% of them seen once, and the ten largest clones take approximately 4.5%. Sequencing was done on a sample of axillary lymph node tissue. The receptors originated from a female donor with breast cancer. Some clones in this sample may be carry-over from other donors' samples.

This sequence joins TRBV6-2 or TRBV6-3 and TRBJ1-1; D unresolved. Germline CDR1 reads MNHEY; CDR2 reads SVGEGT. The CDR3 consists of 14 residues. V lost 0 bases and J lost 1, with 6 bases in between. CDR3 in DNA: TGTGCCAGCAGTTACTCCGTCCAGAACACTGAAGCTTTCTTT. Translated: CASSYSVQNTEAFF.

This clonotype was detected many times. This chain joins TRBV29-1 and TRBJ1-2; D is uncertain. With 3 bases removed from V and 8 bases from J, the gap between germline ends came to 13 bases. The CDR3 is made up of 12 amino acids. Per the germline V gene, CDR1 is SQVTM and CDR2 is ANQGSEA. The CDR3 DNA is TGCAGCGTTGAGGCCCTCTCGGGGGGCTACACCTTC. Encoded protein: CSVEALSGGYTF.

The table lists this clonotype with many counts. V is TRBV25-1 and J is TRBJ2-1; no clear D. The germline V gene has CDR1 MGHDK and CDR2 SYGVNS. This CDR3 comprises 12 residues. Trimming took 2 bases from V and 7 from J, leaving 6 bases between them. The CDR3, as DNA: TGTGCCAGCAGTGAAGTAGGGAATGAGCAGTTCTTC. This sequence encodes CASSEVGNEQFF.

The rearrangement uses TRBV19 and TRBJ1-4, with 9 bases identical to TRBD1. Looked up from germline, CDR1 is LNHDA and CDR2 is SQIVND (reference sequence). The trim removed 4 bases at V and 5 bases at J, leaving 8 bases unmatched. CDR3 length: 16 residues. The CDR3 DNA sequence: TGTGCCAGTAGTACCAAAATGGGACAGGGAAATGAAAAACTGTTTTTT. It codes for CASSTKMGQGNEKLFF.

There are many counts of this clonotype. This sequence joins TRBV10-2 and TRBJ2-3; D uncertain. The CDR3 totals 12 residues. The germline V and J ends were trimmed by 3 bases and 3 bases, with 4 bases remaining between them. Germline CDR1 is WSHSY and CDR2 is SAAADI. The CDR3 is CASSDTTDTQYF. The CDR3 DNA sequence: TGCGCCAGCAGTGACACAACAGATACGCAGTATTTT.

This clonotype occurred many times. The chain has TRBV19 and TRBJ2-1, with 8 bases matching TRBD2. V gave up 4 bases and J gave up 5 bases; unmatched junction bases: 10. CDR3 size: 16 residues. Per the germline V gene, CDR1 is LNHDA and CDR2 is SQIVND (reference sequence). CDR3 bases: TGTGCCAGTAGTACGGACCCCGGGACTAGGGACAATGAGCAGTTCTTC. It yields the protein CASSTDPGTRDNEQFF.

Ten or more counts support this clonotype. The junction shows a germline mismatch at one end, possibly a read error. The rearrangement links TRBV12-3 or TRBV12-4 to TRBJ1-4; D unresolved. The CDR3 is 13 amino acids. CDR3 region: CASSLSRVDRAIF. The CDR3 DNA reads TGTGCCAGCAGTTTAAGTCGAGTAGACCGAGCGATTTTT.

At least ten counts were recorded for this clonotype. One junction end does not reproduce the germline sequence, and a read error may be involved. The CDR3, as DNA: TGCAGTGCAAGAGGGACCCCGGGCTACGAGCAGTACTTC. It is translated as CSARGTPGYEQYF. The chain carries TRBV20-1 and TRBJ2-7; D possibly matches TRBD1 or TRBD2 (5 bases each). This CDR3 region has 13 residues. Germline values: CDR1 DFQATT, CDR2 SNEGSKA (reference sequence).

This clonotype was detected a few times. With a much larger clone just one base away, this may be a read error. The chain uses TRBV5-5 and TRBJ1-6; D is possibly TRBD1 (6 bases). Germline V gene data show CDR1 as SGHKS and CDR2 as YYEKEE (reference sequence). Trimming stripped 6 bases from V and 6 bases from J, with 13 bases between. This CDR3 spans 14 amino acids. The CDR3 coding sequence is TGTGCCAGCAATCGCCGGGACACTAATTCACCCCTCCACTTT. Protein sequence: CASNRRDTNSPLHF. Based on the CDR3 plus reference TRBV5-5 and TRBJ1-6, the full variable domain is DAGVTQSPTHLIKTRGQQVTLRCSPISGHKSVSWYQQVLGQGPQFIFQYYEKEERGRGNFPDRFSARQFPNYSSELNVNALLLGDSALYLCASNRRDTNSPLHFGNGTRLTVT.

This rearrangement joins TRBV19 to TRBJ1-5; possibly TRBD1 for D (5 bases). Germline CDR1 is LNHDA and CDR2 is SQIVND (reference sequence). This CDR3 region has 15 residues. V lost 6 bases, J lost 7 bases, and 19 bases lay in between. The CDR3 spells CASRGLGGDGQPQHF. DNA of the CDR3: TGTGCCAGTAGGGGGCTGGGGGGTGACGGGCAGCCCCAGCATTTT.